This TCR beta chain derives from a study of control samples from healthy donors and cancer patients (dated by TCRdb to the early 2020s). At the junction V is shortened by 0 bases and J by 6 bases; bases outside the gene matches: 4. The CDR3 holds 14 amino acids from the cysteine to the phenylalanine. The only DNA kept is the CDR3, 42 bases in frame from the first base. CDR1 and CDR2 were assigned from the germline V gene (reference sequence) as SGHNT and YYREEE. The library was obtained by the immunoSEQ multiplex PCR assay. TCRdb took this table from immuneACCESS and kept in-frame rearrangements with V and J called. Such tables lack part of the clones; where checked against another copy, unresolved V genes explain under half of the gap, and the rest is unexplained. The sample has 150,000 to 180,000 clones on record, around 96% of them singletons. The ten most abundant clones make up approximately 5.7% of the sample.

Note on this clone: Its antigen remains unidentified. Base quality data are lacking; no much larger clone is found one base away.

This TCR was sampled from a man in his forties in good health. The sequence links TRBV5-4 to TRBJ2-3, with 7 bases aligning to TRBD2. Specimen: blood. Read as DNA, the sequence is TGTGCCAGCAGCTTGGGACTAGCCTCCGATACGCAGTATTTT. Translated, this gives CASSLGLASDTQYF.